This TCR beta chain was captured in a study of shared clonotypes between healthy human individuals (dated by TCRdb to about 2020). In terms of the full investigation: Three men and two women, aged 18 to 49 years, made up the cohort. For each donor, CD4 naive and CD4 memory were each given three plates, CD8 naive was given two plates, and CD8 memory was given one plate. Between about 0.8 and 9 billion PBMCs per donor were obtained by leukapheresis. The study deeply sequenced blood TCR repertoires of five healthy adults to estimate repertoire size and the extent of clonotype sharing between individuals. Libraries were prepared and TCR repertoires were sequenced by different laboratories using diverse techniques, in order to increase sequencing depth and limit assay-specific biases.

A word on this clone: Its antigen has not been determined. Base qualities are not provided; no much larger clone lies one nucleotide away.

Germline trimming: 5 bases from V, 2 bases from J; junction bases outside gene matches: 11. The germline V gene (reference sequence) gives CDR1 as LNHDA and CDR2 as SQIVND. The CDR3 contains 17 residues, cysteine and phenylalanine counted. This entry keeps only the CDR3 DNA: 51 bases, framed from base 1. Results the study describes overall, beyond this receptor: Sampling was limited to blood, and TCR repertoires in tissue likely differ from TCR repertoires in blood. Because the study included only a small number of donors, the genetic and exposure-history diversity represented was limited. Sharing across four donors was observed for around 5% of naive CD4, less than 4% of naive CD8, about 2.5% of memory CD4, and about 0.4% of memory CD8 clonotypes. Compared with non-shared clonotypes, the clonotypes found in all four sorted-subset donors had higher generation probabilities. Naive subsets generally had larger estimated clonotype richness than memory subsets did. Based on pairwise subsampling, the degree of clonotype sharing among donors was expected to be affected by sequencing depth. Rarefaction of sorted-subset datasets indicated incomplete sequencing despite the large sequencing depth.

Using the deep immunoSEQ assay, multiplex PCR amplified TCR CDR3 regions from genomic DNA. Extracted genomic DNA from each cell subset was distributed evenly across all wells of several immunoSEQ 96-well plates, and each plate was treated as a replicate. For sorted subsets, around 200 ng genomic DNA, equal to 25,000 to 35,000 T cell genomes, was loaded into each replicate PCR. Purified libraries were measured with a Qubit 3.0 fluorometer, size-checked on a Bioanalyzer 2100, and measured again with the KAPA Library Quantification kit. Every immunoSEQ 96-well plate was sequenced on a separate single-read 150-cycle Illumina NextSeq 550 flow cell. Under the source paper's analysis protocol: The immunoSEQ output contained only junctional sequences without quality scores, so filtering could not match that applied to full-length reads. To assign V/J genes and CDR3, sequences were annotated using PyIR, a Python wrapper for IgBLAST v1.9, with IMGT germline references. Reads were removed for weak V/J assignments (E-value above 1e-6), missing CDR3, stop codons, out-of-frame junctions, or ambiguous translated residues. V3J clonotypes were defined by identical inferred V gene, J gene, and CDR3 amino acid sequence. Percentage overlap between repertoires was calculated by dividing the number of shared unique clonotypes by the size of the smaller repertoire. Richness of each repertoire was evaluated using RTK rarefaction, the Chao1 estimator, and Recon v2.1 estimates of unobserved clonotypes. For all TCRbeta clonotypes obtained by the gDNA method from a few donors, generation probabilities were computed with OLGA. Entries here come from immuneACCESS through TCRdb and include only in-frame sequences with V and J called. Some clones fail to appear in such tables; in the studies checked, an unresolved V gene covers under half of the shortfall, and the cause of the remainder is unknown. V and J calls plus clone size are reproduced from that table; the DNA served to infer D and trimming. The sample includes hundreds of thousands of clones, with 60% to 80% observed a single time. The top ten clones comprise about 2% of the sample.

Healthy HIV-negative adults with no recently reported acute infections or vaccinations were included as donors. Every donor was a Caucasian adult residing in Nashville, Tennessee, USA. Magnetic negative selection was used to enrich CD4+ T cells, after which naive cells were positively selected on CD45RA and the negative fraction became the memory subset. After blood collection by leukapheresis, PBMCs were isolated using Ficoll-Histopaque density gradient centrifugation and then cryopreserved in the vapor phase of liquid nitrogen. Purity and quantity of every magnetically sorted T cell population were checked by analytical flow cytometry. From each sorted fraction, genomic DNA was isolated and quantified by UV absorbance on a Nanodrop 2000c.

Sequencing input: memory CD4+ T cells sorted from blood. This specimen's cell subset or site label, interpreted: CD45RA-negative fraction. The receptor chain draws on TRBV19 and TRBJ2-3; 9 of the junction bases match TRBD1. The TCR sequence derives from a woman between 25 and 40 years old in good health. The nucleotide sequence is TGTGCCAGTAGTGGGAGATCCGGGACAGGGTTCACAGATACGCAGTATTTT. This encodes CASSGRSGTGFTDTQYF.